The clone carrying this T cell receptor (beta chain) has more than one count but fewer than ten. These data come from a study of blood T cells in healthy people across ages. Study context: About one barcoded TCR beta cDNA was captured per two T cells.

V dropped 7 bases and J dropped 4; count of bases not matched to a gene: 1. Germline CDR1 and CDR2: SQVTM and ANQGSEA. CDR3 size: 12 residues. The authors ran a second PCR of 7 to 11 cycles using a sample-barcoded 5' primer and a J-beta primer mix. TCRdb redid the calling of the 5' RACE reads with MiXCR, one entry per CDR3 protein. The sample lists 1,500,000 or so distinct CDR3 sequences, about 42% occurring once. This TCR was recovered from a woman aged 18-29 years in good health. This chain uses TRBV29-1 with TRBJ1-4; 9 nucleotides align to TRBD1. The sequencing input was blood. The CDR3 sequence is CSGQGVNEKLFF. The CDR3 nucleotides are TGCAGCGGACAGGGGGTTAATGAAAAACTGTTTTTT.